A selection of T cell receptor beta chains follows, all from one sample in a study of cytomegalovirus exposure and HLA in healthy donors. Profiling relied on immunoSEQ multiplex PCR, and the TCRdb table lists in-frame clones only, not all of them. The table has under 200,000 clones, approximately 82% seen once; the top ten hold about 7.7%. Sequencing was performed on PBMCs. These receptors all stem from a woman in her thirties or forties in good health and CMV-seropositive. Each CDR3 is given with its conserved first and last residue. Fields, in order: J gene, CDR3 length, V gene, D gene, clone size, CDR3 protein, CDR3 DNA. A D gene is named only where the DNA matches it firmly. Expanded clones get a size class; other rows say once, few or many, or leave the size out.

TRBJ2-7 14 TRBV10-3 NA NA CAISWAGLGYEQYF TGTGCCATCAGCTGGGCGGGCCTTGGTTACGAGCAGTACTTC
TRBJ1-2 14 TRBV29-1 NA NA CSVEVPGRNYGYTF TGCAGCGTTGAAGTCCCCGGGAGAAACTATGGCTACACCTTC
TRBJ1-1 15 TRBV10-1 TRBD1 NA CASRGGRRYYTEAFF TGCGCCAGCAGAGGGGGCAGGCGTTATTACACTGAAGCTTTCTTT
TRBJ2-7 15 TRBV19 TRBD2 once CASSPLAGADYEQYF TGTGCCAGTAGTCCCTTAGCGGGAGCCGATTACGAGCAGTACTTC
TRBJ2-3 15 TRBV19 TRBD2 NA CASRTSGSLRNTQYF TGTGCCAGTCGGACTAGCGGGAGTTTAAGGAATACGCAGTATTTT
TRBJ2-7 15 TRBV11-2 TRBD2 NA CASSPLAGGPYEQYF TGTGCCAGCAGCCCTCTAGCGGGAGGGCCCTACGAGCAGTACTTC
TRBJ2-1 13 TRBV7-9 TRBD1 NA CSSSLDREIKQFF TGTTCCAGCAGCTTAGACAGGGAAATTAAGCAGTTCTTC
TRBJ2-7 14 TRBV27 TRBD2 NA CASSLPGLLSEQYF TGTGCCAGCAGTCTACCGGGACTACTTTCCGAGCAGTACTTC
TRBJ2-4 15 TRBV28 TRBD2 NA CASSPSPGLAGVQYF TGTGCCAGCAGCCCATCACCGGGACTAGCGGGAGTTCAGTACTTC
TRBJ1-1 12 TRBV25-1 NA NA CASSAGNTEAFF TGTGCCAGCAGTGCCGGGAACACTGAAGCTTTCTTT
TRBJ2-1 11 TRBV20-1 NA NA CSAELYNEQFF TGCAGTGCGGAGCTCTACAATGAGCAGTTCTTC